This T cell receptor beta chain was sequenced for a study of response to subunit inactivated influenza vaccine. Overall study findings and caveats: There was a suggestion from the authors that each seasonal influenza vaccination recruits few new T cells.

TCRdb redid the calling of the RT-PCR reads with MiXCR, one entry per CDR3 protein. The sample lists 610,000 or so distinct CDR3 sequences, 13% to 15% occurring once. Of note for this clonotype: Its antigen is currently unknown.

Germline trimming cut 5 bases from V and 11 bases from J; bases unmatched to any gene: 9. Germline-derived CDR1 and CDR2 are SGHVS and FQNEAQ. This CDR3 contains 14 residues. The V call is TRBV7-8, the J call TRBJ2-2; 9 nucleotides agree with TRBD1. The sample consisted of PBMCs from blood, taken about 13 days after vaccination. This sequence originates from a man aged 45-65 years who received an inactivated influenza vaccine. The CDR3 here is CASSRATGGLELFF. CDR3 in DNA: TGTGCCAGCAGCCGAGCTACAGGGGGCCTCGAGCTGTTTTTT.